This TCR beta chain was identified in a study of blood T cells in healthy people across ages. It was with a sample-barcoded 5' primer and a J-beta primer mix that a second PCR of roughly 7 to 12 cycles was run. TCRdb re-called the 5' RACE reads with MiXCR, one entry per CDR3 protein. This table has about 580,000 distinct CDR3 sequences, around half appearing once. In the case of this clonotype: Its target is not known.

At least 7 million PBMCs were isolated per sample. Study outcomes and limitations: TCR beta diversity, measured per million T cells, fell in a roughly linear way with age. As naive T cell percentage varied, TCR beta diversity correlated strongly with it.

Germline-derived CDR1 and CDR2 are MNHNS and SASEGT. This CDR3 spans 13 amino acids. The V and J ends lost 10 bases and 4 bases, in that order; junction bases with no gene match: 7. The chain combines TRBV6-1 with TRBJ1-5; the match to TRBD1 covers 7 bases. The sample taken for sequencing was blood. The TCR sequence derives from an elderly man in good health. The CDR3 reads CATAGGANQPQHF. The CDR3 DNA reads as TGTGCCACCGCAGGGGGAGCTAATCAGCCCCAGCATTTT.